Listed here are 15 T cell receptor beta chains from one sample, sequenced in a study of read filtering for tumor transcriptome and immune sequencing. From 400 to 450 ng of RNA, a library with molecular barcoded alpha/delta and beta/gamma adaptors was made. TCRdb passed the reads through MiXCR, listing each CDR3 protein once. The sample holds 57,000 or so distinct CDR3 sequences; roughly 18% are singletons and the top ten take about 14%. Sequencing was performed on a population of CD138-negative cells sorted from bone marrow. The origin of the receptors is a donor older than 35 with multiple myeloma.

This clonotype was picked up many times. This sequence joins TRBV9 and TRBJ2-7; the D is unclear. The CDR3 is 16 residues long. V gave up 3 bases and J gave up 3 bases, with 19 bases separating them. Germline CDR1 is SGDLS and CDR2 is YYNGEE. The CDR3 spells CASSGEAPGRCYEQYF. CDR3 DNA: TGTGCCAGCAGCGGAGAGGCCCCTGGACGGTGCTACGAGCAGTACTTC.

As to this clonotype: A single base separates this from a much larger clone, so it may be a read error. CDR3: CASIRDSMNTEAFF. CDR3 DNA: TGCGCCAGCATCCGGGATAGCATGAACACTGAAGCTTTCTTT. The V call is TRBV5-1, the J call TRBJ1-1; D remains unclear. Germline assignment: CDR1 SGHRS and CDR2 YFSETQ. The V end lost 6 bases, the J end lost 0 bases, and 12 bases lay between the germline ends. This CDR3 is built from 14 residues.

This clonotype was observed many times. The CDR3 loop reads CASSEEVSGRDEQFF. CDR3 bases: TGTGCCAGCAGTGAAGAGGTTAGCGGGAGGGATGAGCAGTTCTTC. The chain couples TRBV2 to TRBJ2-1, with 11 bases fitting TRBD2. V shed 1 base and J 8 bases; nucleotides not matched to a gene: 4. The germline gives CDR1 SNHLY, CDR2 FYNNEI. The CDR3 loop spans 15 amino acids.

This clonotype appeared many times. The rearrangement uses TRBV3-1 and TRBJ2-5; D not certain. The V end lost 1 base, the J end lost 3 bases, and 9 bases lay between the germline ends. The V gene's germline CDR1 is LGHDT and CDR2 YNNKEL (reference sequence). CDR3 length equals 14 residues. The CDR3 reads CASSQGSNKETQYF. CDR3 nucleotides: TGTGCCAGCAGCCAAGGGTCCAACAAAGAGACCCAGTACTTC.

This clonotype appeared a few times. The genes are TRBV14 and TRBJ2-7; D remains unclear. The germline CDR1 and CDR2 sequences are SGHDN and FVKESK. CDR3 length: 12 amino acids. Trimming removed 3 bases at V and 9 bases at J, with 12 bases between. In DNA, the CDR3 is TGTGCCAGCAGCCACGGCACCCTTGGGCAGTACTTC. This codes for CASSHGTLGQYF.

The chain uses TRBV20-1 and TRBJ2-3; 10 bases agree with TRBD2. Germline V gene data show CDR1 as DFQATT and CDR2 as SNEGSKA (reference sequence). V lost 0 bases, J lost 0 bases, and 6 bases stayed unmatched. This CDR3 is 17 amino acids long. Written as DNA, the CDR3 is TGCAGTGCTAGAGATCCGAGCGGGAGGGCGAGCACAGATACGCAGTATTTT. It is translated as CSARDPSGRASTDTQYF.

This clonotype was counted a single time. The junction does not match germline at one end; this may be a read error. CDR3 DNA sequence: TGTGCCAGCAATTACTCCGATTCAACCCCGAACACTGAAGCTTTCTTT. It codes for CASNYSDSTPNTEAFF. The rearrangement links TRBV6-5 to TRBJ1-1; no clear D gene. CDR1 MNHEY and CDR2 SVGAGI come from the germline V gene. The CDR3 spans 16 residues.

This clonotype was counted ten times or more. The rearrangement joins TRBV11-3 to TRBJ2-2; D is unresolved. The length of the CDR3 is 16 residues. The germline V gene has CDR1 SGHNT and CDR2 YENEEA. Trimming pared 5 bases from V and 3 bases from J, leaving 16 bases between. The CDR3 DNA reads as TGTGCCAGCAGCCCGGGCCCTCCTCGGGACACCGGGGAGCTGTTTTTT. It specifies CASSPGPPRDTGELFF.

This clonotype was recorded many times. The V gene is TRBV11-2, the J gene TRBJ2-1; weak D call: TRBD2 (6 bases). Germline values: CDR1 SGHAT, CDR2 FQNNGV. The V gene lost 0 bases and the J gene lost 15 bases, with 18 bases spanning the gap. This CDR3 contains 14 residues. The CDR3 DNA follows: TGTGCCAGCAGCTTAGATTTAGTCGGCGGGAAATCGTTCTTC. This codes for CASSLDLVGGKSFF.

The chain has TRBV29-1 and TRBJ2-4; D possibly corresponds to TRBD2 (5 bases). Trimming took off 4 bases at V and 3 bases at J, with 10 bases between the two ends. Germline V lookup: CDR1 SQVTM, CDR2 ANQGSEA. The CDR3 is 13 residues long. The CDR3 spells CSVVGELKNIQYF. The CDR3 DNA reads as TGCAGCGTTGTTGGGGAGCTCAAAAACATTCAGTACTTC.

This clonotype was observed many times. The chain joins TRBV5-1 to TRBJ2-7; possible D gene TRBD2, 7 bases. CDR3 length equals 15 residues. CDR1 is SGHRS and CDR2 is YFSETQ in the germline V gene. V lost 7 bases and J 0 bases, leaving 17 bases between the germline ends. CDR3 in DNA: TGCGCCAGCCAGGAGGGGGGGAGCAACTCCTACGAGCAGTACTTC. Translation gives CASQEGGSNSYEQYF.

This clonotype was recorded many times. At one end, the junction sequence differs from germline, possibly due to a read error. The chain uses TRBV28 and TRBJ2-7; possibly TRBD1 for D (5 bases). CDR3 length: 12 residues. The germline gives CDR1 MDHEN, CDR2 SYDVKM. CDR3 loop: CASTSGSYEQYF. CDR3 coding DNA: TGTGCTAGCACCTCAGGGTCTTACGAGCAGTACTTC.

The sample holds many counts of this clonotype. This rearrangement joins TRBV15 to TRBJ1-5; 8 bases map to TRBD1. Trimming cost V 5 bases and J 8 bases; bases outside gene matches: 8. The CDR3 covers 14 residues. Germline-derived CDR1 and CDR2 are LNHNV and YYDKDF (reference sequence). The chain's CDR3 is CATSGSGGGEPQHF. The CDR3 DNA reads TGTGCCACCAGCGGTTCAGGGGGCGGTGAGCCCCAGCATTTT.

This clonotype was detected once. Lacking the conserved final phenylalanine or tryptophan, this CDR3 likely reflects a read error. The V call is TRBV7-2, the J call TRBJ1-4; TRBD2 matches at 7 bases. The J call may be in error: the DNA end matches TRBJ2-3 better. Germline values: CDR1 SGHTA, CDR2 FQGNSA. The CDR3 runs to 17 residues. In DNA form, the CDR3 reads TGTGCCAGCAGCTCGATGACTAGCCGGCTGGGCACAGATACTCAGTATCTT. This sequence encodes CASSSMTSRLGTDTQYL.

This clonotype has at least ten counts. The V and J genes are TRBV2 and TRBJ2-7; tentative D call: TRBD1 (6 bases). The V gene's germline CDR1 is SNHLY and CDR2 FYNNEI. The CDR3 has 14 amino acids. Trimming removed 4 bases from V and 0 bases from J, with 10 bases in between. The CDR3 coding sequence is TGTGCCAGCAGTGGAGAGGACAGCTCCTACGAGCAGTACTTC. This translates into CASSGEDSSYEQYF.